This T cell receptor beta chain derives from a study of blood T cell repertoires in COVID-19. Study as a whole: The samples span acute and convalescent COVID-19 from the United States, Italy and Spain. The cDNA or gDNA used as material had been derived from T cells, B-cell-depleted T cells, or PBMCs.

The CDR3 has 16 amino acids. The V and J ends lost 4 bases and 2 bases, in that order; junction bases with no gene match: 9. The germline V gene has CDR1 MGHDK and CDR2 SYGVNS. Authors' analysis steps: Reference gene primer amplification gave estimated nucleated cell counts. Assay: immunoSEQ multiplex PCR; the TCRdb copy retains only in-frame clones and omits some. D and trimming come from the DNA, and the V and J calls and clone size come from that table. Of a few hundred thousand clones listed, approximately 81% were seen once; the top ten hold 20%. J is TRBJ2-3 and V is TRBV25-1, with 7 bases lining up with TRBD2. The TCR sequence derives from a man aged 25-45 years with active or convalescent COVID-19. Input material: peripheral blood. This chain's CDR3 is CASSVHSGTNTDTQYF. The CDR3, as DNA: TGTGCCAGCAGTGTCCACTCCGGGACTAACACAGATACGCAGTATTTT. Using reference TRBV25-1 and TRBJ2-3 for the parts outside the CDR3, the full variable domain is EADIYQTPRYLVIGTGKKITLECSQTMGHDKMYWYQQDPGMELHLIHYSYGVNSTEKGDLSSESTVSRIRTEHFPLTLESARPSHTSQYLCASSVHSGTNTDTQYFGPGTRLTVL.